These 16 T cell receptor beta chains were sequenced from one sample in a study of T cell responses to AZD1222 COVID-19 vaccine (TCRdb year 2021). The library was built by means of the immunoSEQ multiplex PCR assay. In its TCRdb copy, this immuneACCESS table keeps in-frame sequences only and misses some clones. Where compared with another copy, unresolved V genes explain less than half of these, and the others have no known cause. The sample table lists about 140,000 clones, about 90% of them with a count of one. Roughly 4% of the sample is in the top ten clones. Explained via the paper, the time point label denotes: about 28 days (+/-7) after the second vaccine dose. The sample was peripheral blood, taken 28 days after the second AZD1222 dose. These receptors were collected from an adult who received the AZD1222 COVID-19 vaccine.

The CDR3 loop reads CASSKSGQGSFSSPLHF. The DNA of the CDR3 is TGTGCCAGCAGCAAATCCGGACAGGGGAGCTTTAGTTCACCCCTCCACTTT. This chain uses TRBV9 with TRBJ1-6; TRBD1 matches 9 bases. The V and J ends lost 4 bases and 9 bases, in that order; junction bases with no gene match: 14. Per the germline V gene, CDR1 is SGDLS and CDR2 is YYNGEE. The CDR3 length is 17 residues.

This chain connects TRBV5-4 to TRBJ1-6; D is perhaps TRBD1 (5 bases). CDR1 SGHNT and CDR2 YYREEE come from the germline V gene (reference sequence). This CDR3 contains 14 residues. With 8 bases removed from V and 4 bases from J, the gap between germline ends came to 13 bases. The CDR3 region has the DNA TGTGCCAGTTCCCTGCAGGGTTATAATTCACCCCTCCACTTT. Translating gives CASSLQGYNSPLHF.

The chain is built from TRBV9 and TRBJ2-7; 10 bases match TRBD1. J gave up 3 bases and V 4 bases, and 4 bases lay outside the gene matches. This CDR3 has 14 amino acids. From germline, CDR1 is SGDLS and CDR2 YYNGEE. The CDR3 here is CASSPRTGGYEQYF. CDR3 coding DNA: TGTGCCAGCAGCCCCCGGACAGGGGGCTACGAGCAGTACTTC.

This sequence joins TRBV4-1 and TRBJ2-1; no firm D call. The V end lost 0 bases, the J end lost 0 bases, and 12 bases lay between the germline ends. Per germline, CDR1 MGHRA and CDR2 YSYEKL. The CDR3 spans 17 residues. Here the CDR3 DNA reads TGCGCCAGCAGCCAAGATTTTGGCTCGGGCTCCTACAATGAGCAGTTCTTC. As protein: CASSQDFGSGSYNEQFF.

This sequence joins TRBV28 and TRBJ1-3, with 9 bases fitting TRBD1. Unmatched junction bases numbered 13, after V lost 4 bases and J lost 0 bases. CDR1 and CDR2 from the germline V gene are MDHEN and SYDVKM. The CDR3 consists of 19 residues. CDR3 nucleotides: TGTGCCAGCAGTTCCCCGGGACAGGGAGCCCCTTACTCTGGAAACACCATATATTTT. Translation gives CASSSPGQGAPYSGNTIYF.

This clone is a singleton in its sample. V is TRBV5-8 and J is TRBJ1-6; D unresolved. V was pared by 6 bases and J by 7 bases, with 11 bases between. The germline V gene encodes CDR1 SGHTS and CDR2 YDEGEE. CDR3 length equals 13 residues. CDR3 region: CASTIGRNSPLHF. The DNA for the CDR3 is TGTGCCAGCACTATCGGGAGGAATTCACCCCTCCACTTT.

J is TRBJ1-3 and V is TRBV18, with D uncertain. V lost 6 bases and J 0 bases, leaving 18 bases between the germline ends. This CDR3 has 17 residues. Germline CDR1 is KGHSH and CDR2 is LQKENI. The CDR3 reads CASSPQRLGSSGNTIYF. The CDR3 coding sequence is TGTGCCAGCTCCCCCCAGCGACTTGGCTCCTCTGGAAACACCATATATTTT.

The chain has TRBV18 and TRBJ2-5, with D perhaps matching TRBD1 (6 bases). Trimming took 3 bases from V and 1 from J, leaving 9 bases between them. Per germline, CDR1 KGHSH and CDR2 LQKENI. The CDR3 is 14 residues long. CDR3 protein: CASSPPGVQETQYF. The CDR3 region has the DNA TGTGCCAGCTCACCCCCAGGGGTCCAAGAGACCCAGTACTTC.

The CDR3 loop is CATSGSSDTGELFF. In DNA, the CDR3 is TGTGCCACCAGTGGGTCTAGTGACACCGGGGAGCTGTTTTTT. This chain joins TRBV24-1 and TRBJ2-2, with D hard to call. CDR1 is KGHDR and CDR2 is SFDVKD in the germline V gene. V was trimmed by 5 bases and J by 3 bases, leaving 9 bases between them. This CDR3 region has 14 residues.

The genes are TRBV7-3 and TRBJ2-7, with D unresolved. The CDR3 loop spans 14 amino acids. V was trimmed by 4 bases and J by 2 bases, leaving 12 bases between them. Germline loops: CDR1 SGHTA, CDR2 FQGTGA. This chain's CDR3 is CASSSDVGPYEQYF. CDR3 DNA sequence: TGTGCCAGCAGCTCCGACGTGGGCCCCTACGAGCAGTACTTC.

This clone was recorded only once. The rearrangement joins TRBV7-8 to TRBJ1-6; D unresolved. The germline V gene has CDR1 SGHVS and CDR2 FQNEAQ. Trimming took off 3 bases at V and 13 bases at J, with 10 bases between the two ends. The CDR3 spans 12 residues. As DNA, the CDR3 is TGTGCCAGCAGCTTTCCTCAGCGGCCCCTCCACTTT. It codes for CASSFPQRPLHF.

The chain carries TRBV28 and TRBJ1-6; D is perhaps TRBD1 (5 bases). V gave up 2 bases and J gave up 8 bases, with 10 bases separating them. Germline-derived CDR1 and CDR2 are MDHEN and SYDVKM. CDR3 length: 14 amino acids. Here the CDR3 reads CASSLHRSDSPLHF. The CDR3 bases are TGTGCCAGCAGTTTACACAGGTCTGATTCACCCCTCCACTTT. Complete variable domain (other parts from reference TRBV28 and TRBJ1-6): DVKVTQSSRYLVKRTGEKVFLECVQDMDHENMFWYRQDPGLGLRLIYFSYDVKMKEKGDIPEGYSVSREKKERFSLILESASTNQTSMYLCASSLHRSDSPLHFGNGTRLTVT.

The genes are TRBV11-3 and TRBJ2-2; 7 bases fit TRBD1. Trimming removed 1 base from V and 5 bases from J; junction bases left unmatched: 4. The CDR3 length is 15 residues. The V gene's germline CDR1 is SGHNT and CDR2 YENEEA. CDR3 sequence: CASSLGTGRTGELFF. CDR3 nucleotide sequence: TGTGCCAGCAGCTTAGGGACAGGACGGACCGGGGAGCTGTTTTTT.

CDR3 in amino acids: CASSLIAGGTHNEQFF. The CDR3 DNA sequence: TGTGCCAGCAGTTTAATCGCGGGAGGAACCCACAATGAGCAGTTCTTC. The chain links TRBV28 to TRBJ2-1; 8 nucleotides align to TRBD2. Germline lookup yields CDR1 MDHEN and CDR2 SYDVKM. V trimming: 2 bases; J trimming: 5 bases; junction bases outside the gene matches: 8. The CDR3 is 16 amino acids.

The chain joins TRBV6-2 or TRBV6-3 to TRBJ1-1; tentative D call: TRBD1 (6 bases). Per the germline V gene, CDR1 is MNHEY and CDR2 is SVGEGT. The CDR3 runs to 13 residues. The ends were cut back, 2 bases at V and 8 bases at J, with 12 bases in the middle. The DNA of the CDR3 is TGTGCCAGCAGTTACCGGACAGCTTCAGAAGCTTTCTTT. This gives the protein CASSYRTASEAFF.

V gene TRBV9 combines with J gene TRBJ1-3; D remains ambiguous. CDR1 is SGDLS, CDR2 YYNGEE, per germline. V dropped 3 bases and J dropped 2 bases, with 15 bases sitting between them. CDR3 length: 16 residues. The CDR3 sequence is CASSASREGTGNTIYF. The CDR3 region has the DNA TGTGCCAGCAGCGCCTCGCGGGAGGGTACTGGAAACACCATATATTTT.